What follows are 22 T cell receptor beta chains derived from one specimen sequenced in a study of regulatory T cells in long-lasting Graves disease. Arm-PCR of CDR3 regions and iRepertoire HTBI primers were used to build TCR beta libraries. MiXCR, applied by TCRdb to the multiplex PCR reads, yields one record per CDR3 protein. The profile shows around 450,000 distinct CDR3 sequences, 15% of them singletons. The time point here: newly diagnosed GD, antithyroid drugs for less than 3 months. PBMC RNA served as the TCR library source. The same data also went into a second study, on T cells in Graves' hyperthyroidism and ophthalmopathy.

Sequencing was performed on peripheral blood mononuclear cells (PBMCs), taken at new diagnosis, from a patient treated with antithyroid drugs. The receptors derive from a woman aged 40 to 50 with Graves disease.

In this sample, this clonotype turned up many times. The chain combines TRBV30 with TRBJ1-2; D call uncertain. Germline V gene sequence: CDR1 GTSNPN, CDR2 SVGIG (reference sequence). V was pared by 1 base and J by 4 bases, with 13 bases between. CDR3 size: 14 residues. The CDR3 sequence is CAWSGSSSTYGYTF. CDR3 nucleotides: TGTGCCTGGAGTGGGTCGAGCTCCACCTATGGCTACACCTTC. Full variable domain (remainder filled in from reference TRBV30 and TRBJ1-2): SQTIHQWPATLVQPVGSPLSLECTVEGTSNPNLYWYRQAAGRGLQLLFYSVGIGQISSEVPQNLSASRPQDRQFILSSKKLLLSDSGFYLCAWSGSSSTYGYTFGSGTRLTVV.

This clonotype was counted at least ten times. This rearrangement joins TRBV9 to TRBJ1-1; D is possibly TRBD1 (5 bases). Trimming took 0 bases from V and 1 from J, leaving 7 bases between them. The length of the CDR3 is 14 residues. The germline CDR1 and CDR2 sequences are SGDLS and YYNGEE. As DNA, the CDR3 is TGTGCCAGCAGCGTAGCGACAGAGAACACTGAAGCTTTCTTT. Its translation is CASSVATENTEAFF.

The genes are TRBV2 and TRBJ2-1; D might be TRBD1 (5 bases). V lost 10 bases and J lost 0, with 13 bases in between. The CDR3 consists of 14 residues. Per the germline V gene, CDR1 is SNHLY and CDR2 is FYNNEI. In DNA form, the CDR3 reads TGTGCCACCGCAGGCACAGGCTCCTACAATGAGCAGTTCTTC. As protein: CATAGTGSYNEQFF. Full variable domain (remainder filled in from reference TRBV2 and TRBJ2-1): EPEVTQTPSHQVTQMGQEVILRCVPISNHLYFYWYRQILGQKVEFLVSFYNNEISEKSEIFDDQFSVERPDGSNFTLKIRSTKLEDSAMYFCATAGTGSYNEQFFGPGTRLTVL.

As regards this clonotype: It differs at one base from a far larger clone, so likely a read error. This rearrangement joins TRBV2 to TRBJ2-1; the D is unclear. Trimming stripped 6 bases from V and 0 bases from J, with 15 bases between. The CDR3 length is 16 residues. Per the germline V gene, CDR1 is SNHLY and CDR2 is FYNNEI. The chain's CDR3 is CASSLWRTSSYNEQFF. The CDR3, as DNA: TGTGCCAGCAGCTTATGGCGGACCAGCTCCTACAATGAGCAGTTCTTC.

This clonotype was seen only a few times. V is TRBV12-5 and J is TRBJ2-3; no reliable D call. There are 18 residues in the CDR3. Germline loops: CDR1 LGHNT, CDR2 FRNRAP. V shed 2 bases and J shed 1 base, with 19 bases lying between them. CDR3 in amino acids: CASGLFQRFKPGTDTQYF. The CDR3 bases are TGTGCTAGTGGTTTGTTCCAGCGATTTAAACCTGGCACAGATACGCAGTATTTT.

This clonotype was counted only a few times. The chain couples TRBV19 to TRBJ2-2, with D perhaps TRBD1 or TRBD2 (7 bases each). V gave up 10 bases and J gave up 6 bases, with 18 bases separating them. Germline CDR1 reads LNHDA; CDR2 reads SQIVND (reference sequence). The CDR3 runs 14 residues. The CDR3 loop reads CATRGRGGPGELFF. DNA for the CDR3: TGTGCCACCAGGGGGAGGGGAGGGCCCGGGGAGCTGTTTTTT.

The chain couples TRBV7-2 to TRBJ1-1; maybe TRBD1 (5 bases). The V end lost 2 bases, the J end lost 8 bases, and 12 bases lay between the germline ends. This CDR3 region has 13 residues. Germline values: CDR1 SGHTA, CDR2 FQGNSA. The CDR3 is CASSLSSRGEAFF. In nucleotides, the CDR3 is TGTGCCAGCAGCTTAAGTAGTCGGGGGGAAGCTTTCTTT.

This clonotype was seen many times. The CDR3 sequence: CASSFGQGASTDTQYF. The CDR3 DNA sequence: TGTGCCAGCAGCTTCGGACAGGGGGCATCGACAGATACGCAGTATTTT. V gene TRBV11-3 combines with J gene TRBJ2-3, with 11 bases fitting TRBD1. Germline loops: CDR1 SGHNT, CDR2 YENEEA. This CDR3 has 16 amino acids. J was trimmed by 3 bases and V by 3 bases; bases with no gene match: 5.

This clonotype was seen many times. The gene calls are TRBV28 and TRBJ2-1, with 8 bases that match TRBD2. The length of the CDR3 is 16 residues. The germline V gene encodes CDR1 MDHEN and CDR2 SYDVKM. With 6 bases clipped from V and 8 bases from J, the junction kept 15 bases outside the gene matches. The chain's CDR3 is CASRPSGLAGRDEQFF. The CDR3 nucleotides read TGTGCCAGCAGGCCAAGTGGCCTAGCCGGGAGGGATGAGCAGTTCTTC.

The sample holds many counts of this clonotype. The chain employs TRBV7-6 and TRBJ2-1; 9 bases match TRBD1. CDR3 length equals 15 residues. The J segment lost 6 bases and the V segment lost 4 bases, leaving 7 bases of the junction unmatched. Germline loops: CDR1 SGHVS, CDR2 FNYEAQ. CDR3 loop: CASSYNRGRANEQFF. CDR3 nucleotides: TGTGCCAGCAGCTACAACAGGGGGCGCGCCAATGAGCAGTTCTTC.

The chain employs TRBV19 and TRBJ2-3; possibly TRBD2 for D (6 bases). The J call is uncertain, as TRBJ2-7 better fits the DNA end. This CDR3 contains 14 residues. Per the germline V gene, CDR1 is LNHDA and CDR2 is SQIVND (reference sequence). The CDR3 DNA sequence: TGTGCCAGTAGTATTGGCGGGAACCCTAATGAGCAGTACTTC. Translated, it gives CASSIGGNPNEQYF.

A word on this clonotype: A far more abundant clone sits one base away, making this likely a read error. The chain employs TRBV6-9 and TRBJ2-3, with TRBD2 matching 9 bases. Matching the DNA end better, TRBJ2-1 makes the J call doubtful. CDR1 is MNHGY and CDR2 is SVAAGI in the germline V gene. CDR3 length: 17 amino acids. The CDR3 DNA reads as TGTGCCAGCAGTTATGCAGGTAATAGCGGGGGAAGGGCCGAGCAGTTCTTC. It codes for CASSYAGNSGGRAEQFF.

The chain uses TRBV19 and TRBJ1-1; TRBD1 matches at 10 bases. The CDR3 has 14 amino acids. Germline V gives CDR1 LNHDA, CDR2 SQIVND (reference sequence). V lost 7 bases and J lost 2; bases outside the gene matches: 4. CDR3 protein: CASTLTGGNTEAFF. CDR3 in DNA: TGTGCCAGTACCCTGACAGGGGGCAACACTGAAGCTTTCTTT.

A few counts support this clonotype. This sequence joins TRBV19 and TRBJ2-2, with D tentatively TRBD2 (5 bases). The CDR3 totals 15 residues. Trimming pared 4 bases from V and 3 bases from J, leaving 12 bases between. Per the germline V gene, CDR1 is LNHDA and CDR2 is SQIVND (reference sequence). In DNA form, the CDR3 reads TGTGCCAGTAGTAGGGCGGGCTTGGACACCGGGGAGCTGTTTTTT. The encoded protein is CASSRAGLDTGELFF.

As regards this clonotype: One end of the junction is discordant with germline, which a read error may explain. This chain joins TRBV30 and TRBJ2-1, with D maybe TRBD1 (6 bases). This CDR3 is built from 12 residues. Germline V gene sequence: CDR1 GTSNPN, CDR2 SVGIG (reference sequence). CDR3 sequence reads: CARSAQGEGQFF. CDR3 bases: TGTGCCCGGAGTGCACAGGGTGAGGGGCAGTTCTTC.

This clonotype showed up just a few times. The rearrangement uses TRBV3-1 and TRBJ2-5; 8 bases align to TRBD1. CDR1 is LGHDT, CDR2 YNNKEL, per germline (reference sequence). Germline trimming cut 4 bases from V and 1 base from J; bases unmatched to any gene: 5. The CDR3 consists of 15 residues. DNA of the CDR3: TGTGCCAGCAGCCGGGACAGGTTACCCCAAGAGACCCAGTACTTC. Protein: CASSRDRLPQETQYF.

At least ten counts were recorded for this clonotype. The chain has TRBV11-3 and TRBJ2-3; 7 nucleotides agree with TRBD1. V trimming: 5 bases; J trimming: 2 bases; junction bases outside the gene matches: 4. Germline CDR1 is SGHNT and CDR2 is YENEEA. CDR3 length: 14 residues. CDR3 residues: CASSPGTDTDTQYF. The CDR3 DNA reads as TGTGCCAGCAGCCCTGGGACAGACACAGATACGCAGTATTTT.

This clonotype was recorded many times. The chain recombines TRBV11-2 with TRBJ2-7; 13 nucleotides align to TRBD2. Germline trimming cut 1 base from V and 4 bases from J; bases unmatched to any gene: 13. CDR3 size: 19 residues. Germline CDR1 and CDR2: SGHAT and FQNNGV. For the CDR3, the DNA is TGTGCCAGCAGCTTAGGCGGACTAGCGGGAGTACTGGTGCCGTACGAGCAGTACTTC. It specifies CASSLGGLAGVLVPYEQYF.

This clonotype was seen ten or more times. The chain combines TRBV11-2 with TRBJ1-6; 8 nucleotides match TRBD1. Per the germline V gene, CDR1 is SGHAT and CDR2 is FQNNGV. V lost 1 base to trimming and J lost 7 bases; unmatched junction nucleotides: 3. This CDR3 region has 15 residues. CDR3 sequence: CASSLGTGPNSPLHF. The CDR3 DNA follows: TGTGCCAGCAGCTTAGGGACAGGGCCAAATTCACCCCTCCACTTT.

The J gene is TRBJ1-6, the V gene TRBV6-1, with D uncertain. Germline CDR1 is MNHNS and CDR2 is SASEGT. Trimming took 5 bases from V and 5 from J, leaving 13 bases between them. The CDR3 has 15 residues. CDR3 in DNA: TGTGCCAGCAGTCCTTCAGGACGGCATAATTCACCCCTCCACTTT. As protein: CASSPSGRHNSPLHF.

This clonotype was found many times. The V gene is TRBV29-1, the J gene TRBJ2-7, with 10 nucleotides matching TRBD2. This CDR3 has 14 residues. Per the germline V gene, CDR1 is SQVTM and CDR2 is ANQGSEA. After removal of 3 bases from V and 4 bases from J, the junction contained 6 bases not matched to a gene. The CDR3: CSVDGLAGVYEQYF. Written as DNA, the CDR3 is TGCAGCGTTGACGGGCTAGCGGGAGTATACGAGCAGTACTTC.

In this sample, this clonotype turned up many times. The gene calls are TRBV3-1 and TRBJ1-4; maybe TRBD1 (6 bases). Germline CDR1 is LGHDT and CDR2 is YNNKEL (reference sequence). The CDR3 spans 13 residues. Trimming cost V 4 bases and J 8 bases, with 11 bases left between them. CDR3 coding DNA: TGTGCCAGCAGCCGACGGGACACAGAAAAACTGTTTTTT. This codes for CASSRRDTEKLFF.